The rows below give T cell receptor beta chains drawn from one sample of a study of OX40 agonist ivuxolimab in advanced cancers. Some clones are missing from TCRdb's copy, which holds only in-frame ones; the method was immunoSEQ multiplex PCR. The sample carries 8,000 to 9,500 clones, 85% to 90% recorded once. This material consisted of CD4+ or CD8+ T cells sorted from blood, taken in a trial of the OX40 agonist ivuxolimab. All receptors come from an adult with an advanced solid tumor such as melanoma, head and neck, liver or kidney cancer. CDR3s include the opening cysteine and the closing phenylalanine or tryptophan. D genes are given only for firm matches. Clone size is not always given. Where it is, it says once, few, many or a class for expanded clones.

. | TRBJ1-1 | TRBV19 | . | TGTGCCACCATGGATGGGGGATTTAAACGGAACACTGAAGCTTTCTTT | CATMDGGFKRNTEAFF
. | TRBJ1-3 | TRBV29-1 | TRBD1 | TGCAGCGTTGAGGGACAGGGGATCTCTGGAAACACCATATATTTT | CSVEGQGISGNTIYF
. | TRBJ2-1 | TRBV5-1 | . | TGCGCCAGCAGCTTGGGAATGGGCGGCTCCTACAATGAGCAGTTCTTC | CASSLGMGGSYNEQFF
. | TRBJ1-1 | TRBV19 | . | TGTGCCAGTAGTGAGGGTTTGGGCACTGAAGCTTTCTTT | CASSEGLGTEAFF
. | TRBJ2-1 | TRBV6-6 | TRBD1 | TGTGCCAGCAGGGACAGGACCTACAATGAGCAGTTCTTC | CASRDRTYNEQFF
once | TRBJ2-7 | TRBV25-1 | TRBD2 | TGTGCCAGCAGTGAAGGGACTAGCGGGACAGACTACGAGCAGTACTTC | CASSEGTSGTDYEQYF
. | TRBJ2-3 | TRBV5-6 | TRBD1 | TGTGCCAGCAGCAAGGAGACCGGGACAGGGACTACAGATACGCAGTATTTT | CASSKETGTGTTDTQYF
. | TRBJ2-1 | TRBV5-1 | TRBD2 | TGCGCCAGCAGCTTGGGGGGTAGCGGGAGCTACCCACCGGTCTTC | CASSLGGSGSYPPVF
. | TRBJ1-1 | TRBV29-1 | . | TGCAGCGTCCGAGTATTAGGAGGGTACAGGGACACTGAAGCTTTCTTT | CSVRVLGGYRDTEAFF
. | TRBJ1-5 | TRBV25-1 | . | TGTGCCAGCAGTGCGAGGCAGGGCGGGCAGCCCCAGCATTTT | CASSARQGGQPQHF
. | TRBJ2-3 | TRBV27 | TRBD2 | TGTGCCAGCAGTGGACTAGCGGGAGCAGATACGCAGTATTTT | CASSGLAGADTQYF
. | TRBJ1-6 | TRBV27 | . | TGTGCCAGCAGTTCGGGGTCGGGATGGTCACCCCTCCACTTT | CASSSGSGWSPLHF
. | TRBJ2-2 | TRBV5-1 | TRBD2 | TGCGCCAGCAGCTCTATAGCGGGAGGGGACACCGGGGAGCTGTTTTTT | CASSSIAGGDTGELFF
once | TRBJ1-5 | TRBV9 | . | TGTGCCAGCAGCGTCGGAGGGGGGCAGGGCAATCAGCCCCAGCATTTT | CASSVGGGQGNQPQHF
once | TRBJ2-1 | TRBV28 | . | TGTGCCAGCACATCAACCGACTCCTACAATGAGCAGTTCTTC | CASTSTDSYNEQFF
. | TRBJ2-1 | TRBV18 | . | TGTGCCAGCTCACCACCGTCCTCCGATGAGCAGTTCTTC | CASSPPSSDEQFF
. | TRBJ2-1 | TRBV2 | TRBD2 | TGTGCCAGCAGTGCGGGACTAGCAAATGAGCAGTTCTTC | CASSAGLANEQFF
. | TRBJ2-5 | TRBV5-1 | . | TGCGCCAGCAGCTTGGAGCAAGAGACCCAGTACTTC | CASSLEQETQYF
once | TRBJ2-7 | TRBV18 | . | TGTGCCAGCTCACCTGCCGGGTCTCCCTACGAGCAGTACTTC | CASSPAGSPYEQYF
. | TRBJ2-7 | TRBV19 | TRBD2 | TGTGCCAGTAGCTCCCGCGGGAGGTCCTACGAGCAGTACTTC | CASSSRGRSYEQYF
. | TRBJ2-2 | TRBV13 | TRBD2 | TGTGCCAGCGGCGGGGGCACCGGGGAGCTGTTTTTT | CASGGGTGELFF
. | TRBJ1-2 | TRBV6-5 | TRBD1 | TGTGCCAGCAGGCGGACAGGGCCCTTTAACTATGGCTACACCTTC | CASRRTGPFNYGYTF
. | TRBJ2-3 | TRBV5-1 | TRBD2 | TGCGCCAGCAGCCCGGGACTAGCGGGAGGGACCACAGATACGCAGTATTTT | CASSPGLAGGTTDTQYF
. | TRBJ2-1 | TRBV9 | TRBD2 | TGTGCCAGCAGCGTAGTTTCCCTGACTAGCTTCAATGAGCAGTTCTTC | CASSVVSLTSFNEQFF
once | TRBJ2-3 | TRBV5-4 | . | TGTGCCAGCAGCTTGGAGGGTCACCGTCGGACCGATACGCAGTATTTT | CASSLEGHRRTDTQYF
. | TRBJ2-2 | TRBV18 | . | TGTGCCAGCTCACAGAATGAGGGGTCGGGCACCGGGGAGCTGTTTTTT | CASSQNEGSGTGELFF
. | TRBJ2-1 | TRBV5-8 | TRBD1 | TGTGCCAGCAGCTTTACAGGGGCCAGCTCCTACAATGAGCAGTTCTTC | CASSFTGASSYNEQFF
. | TRBJ1-4 | TRBV7-6 | . | TGTGCCAGCAGCCCACAATCTCGGACACTCCGGGGGGAAAAACTGTTTTTT | CASSPQSRTLRGEKLFF
. | TRBJ2-2 | TRBV7-8 | . | TGTGCCAGCAGCTTTAGCTGGTACACCGGGGAGCTGTTTTTT | CASSFSWYTGELFF
. | TRBJ1-1 | TRBV14 | . | TGTGCCAGCAGCCACCCAGGGTCCCCCGAAGCTTTCTTT | CASSHPGSPEAFF
once | TRBJ2-1 | TRBV5-4 | . | TGTGCCAGCAGCTCTTCTGGGGGGGCTTACAATGAGCAGTTCTTC | CASSSSGGAYNEQFF
. | TRBJ2-2 | TRBV9 | . | TGTGCCAGCAGCGTAGGGAGGGGACCTGAAGGGGAGCTGTTTTTT | CASSVGRGPEGELFF
. | TRBJ2-3 | TRBV30 | . | TGTGCCCGCCAGGACAGCCCCCGGAGGACAGATACGCAGTATTTT | CARQDSPRRTDTQYF
. | TRBJ2-7 | TRBV18 | . | TGTGCCAGCTCCCTTCTACCCGTCGGAGGGAGTGGGACCTACGAGCAGTACTTC | CASSLLPVGGSGTYEQYF
. | TRBJ2-3 | TRBV6-5 | . | TGTGCCAGCAGTAAACTCCTGACGGACACAGATACGCAGTATTTT | CASSKLLTDTDTQYF
. | TRBJ1-2 | TRBV29-1 | TRBD1 | TGCAGCGGGGCCGGACAGGGGTATGGCTACACCTTC | CSGAGQGYGYTF
. | TRBJ1-5 | TRBV28 | TRBD1 | TGTGCCAGCTACTCCCGGGACAGGGGCTCCAATCAGCCCCAGCATTTT | CASYSRDRGSNQPQHF
. | TRBJ2-3 | TRBV4-3 | TRBD2 | TGCGCCAGCAGCCAAGATACCCTAGCGGGAGGGAGACTTCCAGATACGCAGTATTTT | CASSQDTLAGGRLPDTQYF
. | TRBJ1-1 | TRBV6-4 | . | TGTGCCAGCAGTGAACCACCCTGGGGGGGTGAGGCTTTCTTT | CASSEPPWGGEAFF
once | TRBJ1-6 | TRBV7-9 | . | TGTGCCAGCAGCCTCCCTGGGTCACCCCTCCACTTT | CASSLPGSPLHF
. | TRBJ1-4 | TRBV18 | TRBD1 | TGTGCCAGCTCGGACGGGACAGGACATAATGAAAAACTGTTTTTT | CASSDGTGHNEKLFF
few | TRBJ2-7 | TRBV6-5 | . | TGTGCCAGCAGTTACTCGGGGGGAAAGGGCGAGCAGTACTTC | CASSYSGGKGEQYF
. | TRBJ2-2 | TRBV9 | . | TGTGCCAGCAGCGACCCGGGGGTGACCGGGGAGCTGTTTTTT | CASSDPGVTGELFF
. | TRBJ1-5 | TRBV2 | . | TGTGCCAGCAGTTTCCTCGCGGGGGCGGAGGGCAATCAGCCCCAGCATTTT | CASSFLAGAEGNQPQHF
. | TRBJ1-1 | TRBV7-3 | . | TGTGCCAGCAGCTTAATGTGGGTCAGGGGAGTATCCGAAGCTTTCTTT | CASSLMWVRGVSEAFF
. | TRBJ1-1 | TRBV11-2 | . | TGTGCCAGCAGCTTACTTGAGGGGTGGGCTCACACTGAAGCTTTCTTT | CASSLLEGWAHTEAFF
. | TRBJ1-1 | TRBV23-1 | . | TGCGCCACAGAACGGGGTAGGGGCACTGAAGCTTTCTTT | CATERGRGTEAFF